This T cell receptor (beta chain) appears in the sequencing data of a study of CD8 T cells in Susac syndrome. A single count supports this clonotype. Germline CDR1 DFQATT, CDR2 SNEGSKA (reference sequence). With 4 bases removed from V and 0 bases from J, the gap between germline ends came to 13 bases. This CDR3 is 15 amino acids long. RNA was extracted with the RNeasy kit, and a quantity of roughly 0.45 to 1 ug was reverse transcribed using random hexamers. TCRdb reprocessed the immunoSEQ multiplex PCR reads via MiXCR and lists one record per CDR3 protein. This sample has some 300,000 distinct CDR3 sequences, with 65% to 90% found just once.

This clonotype was sampled from a human donor with multiple sclerosis. The sequencing input was CD8+ T cells from PBMCs. The J gene is TRBJ1-3, the V gene TRBV20-1; no firm D call. In DNA form, the CDR3 reads TGCAGTGCTATCTCCCCCCAGCTCTCTGGAAACACCATATATTTT. Its translation is CSAISPQLSGNTIYF.